One sample yielded the 2 T cell receptor beta chains listed below, sequenced in a study of human T cells and chemical hapten exposure. Each CDR3 protein is one row after TCRdb ran MiXCR on the RACE reads. The table has approximately 50,000 distinct CDR3 sequences, approximately 9.7% seen once; the top ten hold roughly a tenth. Indicated time point: pre-sensitization, week 0. Treatment noted: therapeutic diphenylcyclopropenone sensitization with weekly scalp DPC. Researchers extracted total RNA from unfractionated whole blood. The sample was whole blood, taken in connection with sensitization to the hapten diphenylcyclopropenone (DPC). All receptors come from a woman aged 25 to 39 with alopecia areata. Some clones in this sample may be carry-over from other donors' samples.

This clonotype was seen a handful of times. CDR3: CASSSPGVEQYF. The CDR3 DNA follows: TGTGCCAGCAGCTCCCCAGGGGTCGAGCAGTACTTC. The V and J genes are TRBV5-6 and TRBJ2-7; D is perhaps TRBD1 (6 bases). Trimming removed 3 bases from V and 6 bases from J, with 10 bases in between. Germline V gene lookup returns CDR1 SGHDT and CDR2 YYEEEE. The CDR3 consists of 12 residues.

This clonotype was detected a few times. The chain recombines TRBV5-1 with TRBJ2-7; D is undetermined. The CDR3 runs to 13 residues. Germline V gives CDR1 SGHRS, CDR2 YFSETQ. The V and J ends lost 1 base and 7 bases respectively, with 12 bases between them. Here the CDR3 reads CASSLTPSAEQYF. In nucleotides, the CDR3 is TGCGCCAGCAGCTTGACCCCCTCGGCGGAGCAGTACTTC.